Shown below are 20 T cell receptor beta chains from a single sample sequenced in a study of shared clonotypes between healthy human individuals. TCRdb keeps only in-frame clones here, not all; method: immunoSEQ multiplex PCR. Of about 490,000 clones in the sample, about three quarters were seen once. Sequencing was done on a sample of PBMCs. Receptors were obtained from a woman aged 40 to 50 in good health. Some clones in this sample may be carry-over from other donors' samples.

The rearrangement uses TRBV4-2 and TRBJ1-5, with TRBD1 as a possible D gene (5 bases). The CDR3 is 18 residues long. Germline V gene lookup returns CDR1 LGHNA and CDR2 YNFKEQ. Trimming took off 2 bases at V and 1 base at J, with 18 bases between the two ends. The CDR3 sequence: CASSQRPSRVGSNQPQHF. The DNA for the CDR3 is TGTGCCAGCAGCCAAAGACCTAGCAGGGTTGGGAGCAATCAGCCCCAGCATTTT.

The V gene is TRBV7-9, the J gene TRBJ2-3; unclear D gene. Germline CDR1 and CDR2: SEHNR and FQNEAQ (reference sequence). The length of the CDR3 is 13 residues. The germline V and J ends were trimmed by 5 bases and 9 bases, with 15 bases remaining between them. The CDR3 nucleotides read TGTGCCAGCAGCCTCCCTGGCCTCGAGACGCAGTATTTT. Its translation: CASSLPGLETQYF.

The chain joins TRBV6-4 to TRBJ1-6; 7 positions agree with TRBD1. The CDR3 length is 15 residues. V lost 0 bases and J lost 7; bases outside the gene matches: 3. The germline V gene has CDR1 MRHNA and CDR2 SNTAGT. CDR3 region: CASSDSSGGNSPLHF. The CDR3 nucleotides read TGTGCCAGCAGTGACTCGTCAGGGGGGAATTCACCCCTCCACTTT.

The chain has TRBV7-9 and TRBJ2-2, with no clear D. Germline CDR1 reads SEHNR; CDR2 reads FQNEAQ (reference sequence). The CDR3 totals 12 residues. Trimming removed 1 base from V and 8 bases from J, with 5 bases in between. The CDR3 region has the DNA TGTGCCAGCAGCTTAGTAGAGGGGGAGCTGTTTTTT. Translated, it gives CASSLVEGELFF.

The chain links TRBV5-1 to TRBJ1-2; D perhaps matches TRBD1 (6 bases). Trimming left V 0 bases short and J 3 bases short, with 15 bases between. The length of the CDR3 is 16 residues. Germline CDR1 and CDR2: SGHRS and YFSETQ. The CDR3 region has the DNA TGCGCCAGCAGCTTGGCGTACAGGGAGCAGGACTATGGCTACACCTTC. This translates into CASSLAYREQDYGYTF.

This chain connects TRBV6-1 to TRBJ2-7, with 8 positions matching TRBD1. Germline V gene sequence: CDR1 MNHNS, CDR2 SASEGT. J lost 4 bases, V lost 8 bases, and 10 bases had no gene match. The CDR3 loop spans 14 amino acids. CDR3 coding DNA: TGTGCCAGCCTGAGACAGGGGAGTATTTACGAGCAGTACTTC. It codes for CASLRQGSIYEQYF.

The chain carries TRBV28 and TRBJ2-3; a possible D gene is TRBD2 (6 bases). Germline loops: CDR1 MDHEN, CDR2 SYDVKM. The CDR3 extends over 18 amino acids. V was trimmed by 5 bases and J by 0 bases, leaving 21 bases between them. CDR3 in DNA: TGTGCCAGCAGTCCGAGGAGGGCGCTAGCGCCAAGCACAGATACGCAGTATTTT. Its protein is CASSPRRALAPSTDTQYF.

This clone was observed a few times. The chain joins TRBV7-8 to TRBJ2-7; 8 bases line up with TRBD1. Germline V CDR1 and CDR2: SGHVS, FQNEAQ. The CDR3 is 15 amino acids. Trimming cost V 5 bases and J 0 bases; bases outside gene matches: 6. The CDR3 is CASSQSTGVSYEQYF. The CDR3 DNA follows: TGTGCCAGCAGCCAATCGACAGGGGTCTCCTACGAGCAGTACTTC.

The genes are TRBV30 and TRBJ2-7, with 8 bases aligning to TRBD2. Germline V CDR1 and CDR2: GTSNPN, SVGIG (reference sequence). V gave up 1 base and J gave up 0 bases; unmatched junction bases: 2. CDR3 length: 14 amino acids. DNA of the CDR3: TGTGCCTGGAGTGCTAGCGGGCACTCCTACGAGCAGTACTTC. Translated, it gives CAWSASGHSYEQYF.

This chain uses TRBV11-3 with TRBJ2-1; 8 bases are shared with TRBD1. The CDR3 runs to 13 residues. Losses at the gene ends were 1 base for V and 9 bases for J; bases not matched to a gene: 2. Germline CDR1 and CDR2: SGHNT and YENEEA. The CDR3 DNA sequence: TGTGCCAGCAGCTTAGTCGACAGGGGTGAGCAGTTCTTC. It specifies CASSLVDRGEQFF.

The chain's CDR3 is CASSTVWGTNEKLFF. The CDR3 bases are TGTGCCAGTAGTACCGTCTGGGGAACTAATGAAAAACTGTTTTTT. The chain combines TRBV19 with TRBJ1-4; D uncertain. In germline, CDR1 is LNHDA, CDR2 SQIVND (reference sequence). Trimming took 4 bases from V and 1 from J, leaving 10 bases between them. The CDR3 sequence is 15 residues long.

The rearrangement joins TRBV19 to TRBJ2-7; D remains unclear. Between the trimmed V and J ends, which lost 1 base and 3 bases, there was a span of 16 bases. CDR1 and CDR2 (germline): LNHDA, SQIVND (reference sequence). There are 16 residues in the CDR3. For the CDR3, the DNA is TGTGCCAGTAGTATAGCGTTGACGGGTGGCTACTACGAGCAGTACTTC. Amino acid sequence: CASSIALTGGYYEQYF.

For this clone: It is likely a read error: a sequence one base away is far more abundant. This rearrangement joins TRBV29-1 to TRBJ1-4, with 9 bases lining up with TRBD1. The V segment lost 7 bases and the J segment 8 bases; nucleotides outside the gene matches: 17. The germline gives CDR1 SQVTM, CDR2 ANQGSEA. The CDR3 has 16 amino acids. This CDR3 is CSGLLRRDREDEKLFF. The DNA for the CDR3 is TGCAGCGGTCTTCTCCGCCGGGACAGGGAGGACGAAAAACTGTTTTTT.

This CDR3 reads CATRTSGNDEQFF. The CDR3 DNA is TGTGCCACCAGGACTAGCGGGAACGATGAGCAGTTCTTC. V gene TRBV6-5 combines with J gene TRBJ2-1; 12 bases align to TRBD2. Germline V lookup: CDR1 MNHEY, CDR2 SVGAGI. The ends lost 10 bases at V and 8 bases at J; junction bases unmatched: 6. The CDR3 totals 13 residues.

In DNA, the CDR3 is TGTGCTAGTGGGACGGGAAACACCATATATTTT. This gives the protein CASGTGNTIYF. The chain has TRBV12-5 and TRBJ1-3; D is ambiguous. Germline V gene data show CDR1 as LGHNT and CDR2 as FRNRAP. The length of the CDR3 is 11 residues. Between the trimmed V and J ends, which lost 6 bases and 4 bases, there was a span of 4 bases.

V is TRBV28 and J is TRBJ2-5; possibly TRBD1 or TRBD2 for D (6 bases each). V was clipped by 1 base and J by 5 bases, with 11 bases between them. CDR3 length equals 14 residues. Germline lookup yields CDR1 MDHEN and CDR2 SYDVKM. The CDR3 loop reads CASSLSGADETQYF. The CDR3 region has the DNA TGTGCCAGCAGTTTATCGGGGGCGGATGAGACCCAGTACTTC.

The V call is TRBV5-1, the J call TRBJ2-3; D uncertain. Germline CDR1 SGHRS, CDR2 YFSETQ. V gave up 6 bases and J gave up 2 bases, with 4 bases separating them. The CDR3 covers 11 residues. This chain's CDR3 is CASTNTDTQYF. The CDR3 DNA reads TGCGCCAGCACCAACACAGATACGCAGTATTTT. The variable domain in full, with the rest retrieved from reference TRBV5-1 and TRBJ2-3, is KAGVTQTPRYLIKTRGQQVTLSCSPISGHRSVSWYQQTPGQGLQFLFEYFSETQRNKGNFPGRFSGRQFSNSRSEMNVSTLELGDSALYLCASTNTDTQYFGPGTRLTVL.

This clone was seen repeatedly, ten times or more. The J gene is TRBJ1-4, the V gene TRBV4-2; D is perhaps TRBD1 (6 bases). The CDR3 runs to 14 residues. V gave up 6 bases and J gave up 7 bases, with 15 bases separating them. Germline values: CDR1 LGHNA, CDR2 YNFKEQ. CDR3 sequence (DNA): TGTGCCAGCAGTCCACAGGGCAGCGGTGAAAAACTGTTTTTT. Amino acid sequence: CASSPQGSGEKLFF.

The V and J genes are TRBV6-1 and TRBJ2-2; 7 positions match TRBD1. Germline-derived CDR1 and CDR2 are MNHNS and SASEGT. Trimming at V came to 5 bases and at J to 7 bases, leaving 4 bases not matched to a gene. CDR3 length equals 13 residues. The CDR3 loop reads CASSPTGDGELFF. The DNA of the CDR3 is TGTGCCAGCAGTCCTACAGGGGACGGGGAGCTGTTTTTT.

V gene TRBV6-1 combines with J gene TRBJ2-2; D gene unclear. This CDR3 is 12 amino acids long. V dropped 11 bases and J dropped 5 bases, with 12 bases sitting between them. Germline V gene sequence: CDR1 MNHNS, CDR2 SASEGT. CDR3 sequence (DNA): TGTGCCCCCCGGCCGAGGACCGGGGAGCTGTTTTTT. Translated, it gives CAPRPRTGELFF.